The 22 T cell receptor beta chains reported below all come from one sample, sequenced in a study of cytomegalovirus exposure and HLA in healthy donors. PCR employed 60 Vbeta and 13 Jbeta primers. Assay used: immunoSEQ multiplex PCR; TCRdb lists only in-frame clones, some missing. This sample has roughly 120,000 clones, with roughly 85% found just once. Sequenced material: PBMCs. These receptors all come from a man aged 30 to 39 in good health and CMV-seropositive.

The rearrangement uses TRBV11-2 and TRBJ1-1; no clear D. V dropped 3 bases and J dropped 7 bases, with 15 bases sitting between them. This CDR3 spans 14 amino acids. The germline CDR1 and CDR2 sequences are SGHAT and FQNNGV. CDR3 coding DNA: TGTGCCAGCAGCTTTAGGTATCTGGGAGATGAAGCTTTCTTT. As protein: CASSFRYLGDEAFF. The variable domain in full, completed from reference TRBV11-2 and TRBJ1-1, reads EAGVAQSPRYKIIEKRQSVAFWCNPISGHATLYWYQQILGQGPKLLIQFQNNGVVDDSQLPKDRFSAERLKGVDSTLKIQPAKLEDSAVYLCASSFRYLGDEAFFGQGTRLTVV.

This clone was recorded a few times. This chain connects TRBV28 to TRBJ1-3; a weak D match, TRBD1 (6 bases). The germline V gene encodes CDR1 MDHEN and CDR2 SYDVKM. There are 15 residues in the CDR3. The V and J ends lost 5 bases and 0 bases respectively, with 11 bases between them. CDR3 sequence (DNA): TGTGCCAGCAGTGTAGGGGGAACCTCTGGAAACACCATATATTTT. The encoded protein is CASSVGGTSGNTIYF.

The V call is TRBV5-1, the J call TRBJ1-4, with D unclear. Trimming left V 4 bases short and J 5 bases short, with 12 bases between. The CDR3 has 14 residues. Germline V gene sequence: CDR1 SGHRS, CDR2 YFSETQ. The CDR3 spells CASSVEPLNEKLFF. The CDR3 bases are TGCGCCAGCAGCGTCGAACCCCTAAATGAAAAACTGTTTTTT.

The chain couples TRBV5-1 to TRBJ2-1; 12 nucleotides agree with TRBD2. V lost 0 bases to trimming and J lost 6 bases; unmatched junction nucleotides: 4. Per germline, CDR1 SGHRS and CDR2 YFSETQ. The CDR3 contains 16 residues. CDR3 nucleotide sequence: TGCGCCAGCAGCTTGGAACCTAGCGGGAGGGCCAATGAGCAGTTCTTC. Protein: CASSLEPSGRANEQFF.

The V call is TRBV19, the J call TRBJ1-6; weak D call: TRBD1 (5 bases). The germline gives CDR1 LNHDA, CDR2 SQIVND (reference sequence). Trimming shortened V by 6 bases and J by 5 bases, and 11 bases separated the two germline ends. The CDR3 contains 14 residues. The CDR3 sequence: CASRKGTNNSPLHF. The CDR3 coding sequence is TGTGCCAGTAGGAAGGGGACTAATAATTCACCCCTCCACTTT.

The rearrangement links TRBV28 to TRBJ2-7; D unresolved. Germline loops: CDR1 MDHEN, CDR2 SYDVKM. This CDR3 spans 12 amino acids. The ends were cut back, 2 bases at V and 2 bases at J, with 4 bases in the middle. CDR3 in amino acids: CASSLGAYEQYV. CDR3 bases: TGTGCCAGCAGTTTAGGGGCCTACGAGCAGTACGTC.

The rearrangement uses TRBV6-1 and TRBJ1-6; TRBD1 is a possible D gene (5 bases). The CDR3 runs 15 residues. Germline V CDR1 and CDR2: MNHNS, SASEGT. Trimming stripped 3 bases from V and 7 bases from J, with 13 bases between. CDR3 amino acids: CASSDYQGLNSPLHF. As DNA, the CDR3 is TGTGCCAGCAGTGATTATCAGGGACTAAATTCACCCCTCCACTTT.

This clone showed up just a few times. The germline gene is not matched at one end of the junction; a read error may be the cause. The V and J genes are TRBV27 and TRBJ1-2, with D unclear. The germline V gene has CDR1 MNHEY and CDR2 SMNVEV (reference sequence). The CDR3 is 16 amino acids. In DNA, the CDR3 is TGTGCCAGCAGTCTATCCCCCCGAGGAGGTTTCGGAGGCTACACCTTC. This encodes CASSLSPRGGFGGYTF.

The V call is TRBV28, the J call TRBJ1-4; 9 bases agree with TRBD1. V lost 6 bases, J lost 4 bases, and 9 bases stayed unmatched. The CDR3 has 16 amino acids. Germline loops: CDR1 MDHEN, CDR2 SYDVKM. CDR3: CASSRPGTGLNEKLFF. Here the CDR3 DNA reads TGTGCCAGCAGCCGCCCGGGGACAGGGCTTAATGAAAAACTGTTTTTT.

The chain couples TRBV19 to TRBJ2-7; 7 positions match TRBD1. In germline, CDR1 is LNHDA, CDR2 SQIVND (reference sequence). The CDR3 is 13 residues long. V lost 5 bases to trimming and J lost 2 bases; unmatched junction nucleotides: 3. The CDR3 region is CASSRDSTYEQYF. CDR3 bases: TGTGCCAGTAGTCGGGACAGTACCTACGAGCAGTACTTC.

The chain joins TRBV6-1 to TRBJ1-4, with 8 bases lining up with TRBD1. CDR1 and CDR2 (germline): MNHNS, SASEGT. Losses at the gene ends were 7 bases for V and 5 bases for J; bases not matched to a gene: 3. This CDR3 spans 13 amino acids. CDR3 sequence reads: CASMTGVNEKLFF. CDR3 nucleotides: TGTGCCAGCATGACAGGGGTAAATGAAAAACTGTTTTTT.

The rearrangement uses TRBV28 and TRBJ1-5, with D possibly being TRBD1 (6 bases). Germline-derived CDR1 and CDR2 are MDHEN and SYDVKM. The V end was cut by 5 bases, the J end by 6 bases, with 11 bases between. The CDR3 totals 13 residues. CDR3 DNA sequence: TGTGCCAGCAGTATCACAGGGATTCAGCCCCAGCATTTT. Translating it yields CASSITGIQPQHF. Using reference TRBV28 and TRBJ1-5 for the parts outside the CDR3, the full variable domain is DVKVTQSSRYLVKRTGEKVFLECVQDMDHENMFWYRQDPGLGLRLIYFSYDVKMKEKGDIPEGYSVSREKKERFSLILESASTNQTSMYLCASSITGIQPQHFGDGTRLSIL.

This clone was seen only once. The same CDR3 is also encoded by other DNA sequences in this sample. This sequence joins TRBV5-1 and TRBJ2-1; 8 bases align to TRBD2. This CDR3 region has 15 residues. Germline values: CDR1 SGHRS, CDR2 YFSETQ. Trimming took 0 bases from V and 1 from J; bases not matched to a gene: 0. The CDR3 is CASSLVAGSYNEQFF. The CDR3 DNA reads TGCGCCAGCAGCTTGGTAGCGGGGTCCTACAATGAGCAGTTCTTC.

This chain links TRBV29-1 with TRBJ2-5; TRBD1 aligns across 11 bases. V shed 2 bases, J shed 5 bases, and the junction held 7 bases outside the gene matches. The germline CDR1 and CDR2 sequences are SQVTM and ANQGSEA. The CDR3 covers 15 residues. CDR3 in amino acids: CSVENPDRGPETQYF. The CDR3 DNA follows: TGCAGCGTTGAAAACCCGGACAGGGGGCCGGAGACCCAGTACTTC.

The chain employs TRBV30 and TRBJ1-5; weak D call: TRBD1 (5 bases). Trimming shortened V by 0 bases and J by 3 bases, and 12 bases separated the two germline ends. The CDR3 extends over 15 amino acids. CDR1 GTSNPN and CDR2 SVGIG come from the germline V gene (reference sequence). The CDR3 DNA is TGTGCCTGGAGTGTACAGGCCGGATACAATCAGCCCCAGCATTTT. Translation: CAWSVQAGYNQPQHF.

The chain links TRBV11-2 to TRBJ2-1; TRBD2 aligns across 13 bases. Trimming at V came to 0 bases and at J to 8 bases, leaving 1 base not matched to a gene. The CDR3 sequence is 15 residues long. Germline CDR1 and CDR2: SGHAT and FQNNGV. The CDR3 bases are TGTGCCAGCAGCTTAGAACTAGCGGGGGGGCATGAGCAGTTCTTC. It is translated as CASSLELAGGHEQFF. Supplemented by reference TRBV11-2 and TRBJ2-1, the full variable domain reads EAGVAQSPRYKIIEKRQSVAFWCNPISGHATLYWYQQILGQGPKLLIQFQNNGVVDDSQLPKDRFSAERLKGVDSTLKIQPAKLEDSAVYLCASSLELAGGHEQFFGPGTRLTVL.

V gene TRBV4-1 combines with J gene TRBJ2-5; 10 bases fit TRBD2. The CDR3 has 16 residues. The J segment lost 2 bases and the V segment lost 4 bases, leaving 7 bases of the junction unmatched. The germline V gene encodes CDR1 MGHRA and CDR2 YSYEKL. The CDR3 bases are TGCGCCAGCAGCCCTAGGACTAGCGGCCTACAAGAGACCCAGTACTTC. Its translation is CASSPRTSGLQETQYF.

This clone was found a few times. This chain connects TRBV5-1 to TRBJ1-6, with 7 positions matching TRBD1. Germline CDR1 and CDR2: SGHRS and YFSETQ. With V trimmed by 4 bases and J by 5 bases, 6 bases remained unmatched. The CDR3 has 15 amino acids. The CDR3 sequence: CASSRDREDNSPLHF. The CDR3 region has the DNA TGCGCCAGCAGCCGCGACAGGGAGGATAATTCACCCCTCCACTTT.

In regard to this clone: The sample contains more than one DNA sequence encoding this CDR3. The chain carries TRBV7-3 and TRBJ1-1; TRBD1 might be the D (5 bases). The V and J ends lost 3 bases and 1 base respectively, with 12 bases between them. Germline values: CDR1 SGHTA, CDR2 FQGTGA. The CDR3 length is 15 residues. CDR3 sequence (DNA): TGTGCCAGCAGCTTGACCGGGACTCCGAACACTGAAGCTTTCTTT. Its protein product is CASSLTGTPNTEAFF. Looking up the rest from reference TRBV7-3 and TRBJ1-1 gives the full variable domain: GAGVSQTPSNKVTEKGKYVELRCDPISGHTALYWYRQSLGQGPEFLIYFQGTGAADDSGLPNDRFFAVRPEGSVSTLKIQRTERGDSAVYLCASSLTGTPNTEAFFGQGTRLTVV.

Written as DNA, the CDR3 is TGCGCCAGCAGGCCTGAAGCGGGGCCAGAAAAACTGTTTTTT. As protein: CASRPEAGPEKLFF. The rearrangement links TRBV5-1 to TRBJ1-4; tentatively, D is TRBD1 (5 bases). The CDR3 is made up of 14 amino acids. Germline CDR1 reads SGHRS; CDR2 reads YFSETQ. V was clipped by 5 bases and J by 8 bases, with 16 bases between them.

CDR3 loop: CATSRVRDYNEQFF. The CDR3 DNA sequence: TGTGCCACCAGCAGAGTGCGGGACTACAATGAGCAGTTCTTC. The V call is TRBV15, the J call TRBJ2-1, with a possible D match to TRBD2 (6 bases). CDR1 and CDR2 from the germline V gene are LNHNV and YYDKDF (reference sequence). The CDR3 has 14 residues. V lost 1 base and J 3 bases, leaving 7 bases between the germline ends.

This clone was counted once. The rearrangement links TRBV5-1 to TRBJ2-5; 9 bases map to TRBD1. This CDR3 comprises 15 residues. Germline-derived CDR1 and CDR2 are SGHRS and YFSETQ. Losses at the gene ends were 4 bases for V and 5 bases for J; bases not matched to a gene: 9. The CDR3: CASSLGDREGETQYF. CDR3 nucleotides: TGCGCCAGCAGCCTAGGGGACAGGGAGGGTGAGACCCAGTACTTC. Complete variable domain (other parts from reference TRBV5-1 and TRBJ2-5): KAGVTQTPRYLIKTRGQQVTLSCSPISGHRSVSWYQQTPGQGLQFLFEYFSETQRNKGNFPGRFSGRQFSNSRSEMNVSTLELGDSALYLCASSLGDREGETQYFGPGTRLLVL.